The 15 T cell receptor beta chains below were found in one sample sequenced in a study of tumor-infiltrating lymphocytes in primary liver carcinoma. Unsorted whole blood yielded blood RNA, and germline DNA was extracted as well. A constant-region primer primed TCR beta cDNA synthesis from about 490 ng of total RNA. Nested multiplex PCR, run for three rounds with slightly modified ARM-PCR, yielded TCR beta libraries. Each of the first two PCR rounds ran roughly 10 cycles with TRBV1-TRBV30 forward and C-beta reverse primers. TCRdb reprocessed the multiplex PCR reads with MiXCR, giving one entry per CDR3 protein. The data show fewer than 350,000 distinct CDR3 sequences, with 65% seen just once and approximately 9% held by the top ten. The material sequenced was peripheral blood. Receptor source: a man aged 35 to 55 with primary liver carcinoma and hepatitis B virus infection.

A word on this clonotype: A much larger clone lies one base from this, so it may be a read error. The V and J genes are TRBV10-3 and TRBJ2-7; weak D call: TRBD1 (5 bases). The length of the CDR3 is 15 residues. The V end lost 3 bases, the J end lost 5 bases, and 17 bases lay between the germline ends. Germline CDR1 reads ENHRY; CDR2 reads SYGVKD. The CDR3: CAISDSVDSADEQYF. In DNA form, the CDR3 reads TGTGCCATCAGTGACTCGGTCGACAGTGCCGACGAGCAGTACTTC.

As for this clonotype: This may stem from a read error, because a much larger clone lies one nucleotide away. J is TRBJ2-1 and V is TRBV6-6; 11 nucleotides match TRBD1. The CDR3 runs 17 residues. V trimming: 2 bases; J trimming: 7 bases; junction bases outside the gene matches: 10. CDR1 and CDR2 from the germline V gene are MNHNY and SVGAGI (reference sequence). The CDR3 sequence is CASSYPIAGTGGNEQFF. As DNA, the CDR3 is TGTGCCAGCAGTTACCCTATTGCCGGGACAGGGGGAAATGAGCAGTTCTTC.

The chain joins TRBV29-1 to TRBJ2-5; weak D call: TRBD2 (6 bases). CDR1 and CDR2 (germline): SQVTM, ANQGSEA. This CDR3 is built from 13 residues. The CDR3 coding sequence is TGCAACGCTGAGGAGGGGTGGGGGGAGACCCAGTACTTC. It codes for CNAEEGWGETQYF.

Details on this clonotype: A read error may account for a junction end that differs from germline. The chain is built from TRBV4-1 and TRBJ1-1; D might be TRBD1 (5 bases). The CDR3 spans 15 residues. Germline CDR1 MGHRA, CDR2 YSYEKL. In DNA form, the CDR3 reads TGCGCGAGCAGCCAAGGGACGGACCCGATCACTGAAGCTTTCTTT. It translates to CASSQGTDPITEAFF.

This sequence joins TRBV18 and TRBJ2-1; no clear D gene. The CDR3 sequence is 16 residues long. The ends were cut back, 3 bases at V and 5 bases at J, with 17 bases in the middle. CDR1 is KGHSH and CDR2 is LQKENI in the germline V gene. The CDR3 protein is CASSPRNPGSHNEQFF. The CDR3, as DNA: TGTGCCAGCTCACCTCGTAACCCTGGAAGCCACAATGAGCAGTTCTTC.

This chain uses TRBV12-3 or TRBV12-4 with TRBJ2-1; D unclear. The CDR3 has 12 amino acids. V was shortened by 4 bases and J by 7 bases, with 8 bases between the two germline ends. For the CDR3, the DNA is TGTGCCAGCAGTTGGCACACTAATGAGCAGTTCTTC. Encoded protein: CASSWHTNEQFF.

The V call is TRBV4-2, the J call TRBJ2-3; D is possibly TRBD2 (5 bases). V lost 0 bases and J lost 5, with 12 bases in between. This CDR3 has 15 amino acids. Germline-derived CDR1 and CDR2 are LGHNA and YNFKEQ. This CDR3 reads CASSQDARGRDTQYF. Written as DNA, the CDR3 is TGTGCCAGCAGCCAAGACGCCCGGGGAAGAGATACGCAGTATTTT.

There are a few counts of this clonotype. This sequence joins TRBV14 and TRBJ1-2; a possible D gene is TRBD1 (6 bases). This CDR3 comprises 15 residues. CDR1 is SGHDN, CDR2 FVKESK, per germline. V lost 4 bases and J lost 6, with 18 bases in between. CDR3 DNA: TGTGCCAGCAGCCTTTTTCGGACAGACAAGAATGGCTACACCTTC. Amino acid sequence: CASSLFRTDKNGYTF. The full variable domain, with the rest looked up from reference TRBV14 and TRBJ1-2, is EAGVTQFPSHSVIEKGQTVTLRCDPISGHDNLYWYRRVMGKEIKFLLHFVKESKQDESGMPNNRFLAERTGGTYSTLKVQPAELEDSGVYFCASSLFRTDKNGYTFGSGTRLTVV.

On this clonotype: This may come from a read error, since a much larger clone is one base off. This chain links TRBV6-5 with TRBJ1-1, with no clear D. Germline CDR1 and CDR2: MNHEY and SVGAGI. The ends were cut back, 5 bases at V and 5 bases at J, with 9 bases in the middle. The CDR3 extends over 12 amino acids. The DNA of the CDR3 is TGTGCCAGCAGTCTCCCGAAGACTGAAGCTTTCTTT. Translation gives CASSLPKTEAFF.

The chain combines TRBV28 with TRBJ2-7; possibly TRBD1 or TRBD2 for D (7 bases each). The CDR3 runs 16 residues. Germline assignment: CDR1 MDHEN and CDR2 SYDVKM. The germline V and J ends were trimmed by 2 bases and 2 bases, with 16 bases remaining between them. CDR3: CASSLRGGDRPYEQYF. CDR3 sequence (DNA): TGTGCCAGCAGTTTAAGGGGGGGGGACAGACCCTACGAGCAGTACTTC.

This clonotype was recorded a few times. The chain employs TRBV28 and TRBJ2-1; D assignment may be TRBD1 or TRBD2 (5 bases each). Germline V CDR1 and CDR2: MDHEN, SYDVKM. Trimming removed 9 bases at V and 5 bases at J, with 14 bases between. The CDR3 covers 13 residues. CDR3: CASSHRDHNEQFF. The CDR3 coding sequence is TGTGCCAGTAGTCACCGGGACCACAATGAGCAGTTCTTC.

Worth noting for this clonotype: Given a much more abundant clone one base away, this may be a read error. This chain uses TRBV12-3 or TRBV12-4 with TRBJ1-4; a weak D match, TRBD1 (5 bases). This CDR3 spans 13 amino acids. Trimming took 5 bases from V and 4 from J, leaving 8 bases between them. The CDR3 nucleotides read TGTGCCAGCAGTCCAGGGTGTAATGAAAAACTGTTTTTT. Its translation is CASSPGCNEKLFF.

This clonotype was detected a few times. The junction differs from germline at one of its ends, possibly a read error. This chain connects TRBV4-3 to TRBJ1-4; a possible D gene is TRBD1 (5 bases). The CDR3 is 16 amino acids. The germline gives CDR1 LGHNA, CDR2 YSLEER. The CDR3 here is CASSQDAGQSNEKPFF. The CDR3 DNA reads as TGCGCCAGCAGCCAAGATGCAGGACAATCTAATGAAAAACCGTTTTTT.

This clonotype was detected many times. The gene calls are TRBV12-3 or TRBV12-4 and TRBJ1-5, with a possible D match to TRBD1 (6 bases). The CDR3 runs 14 residues. V lost 6 bases to trimming and J lost 3 bases, with 12 bases between them. The CDR3 sequence is CASSQQGDNQPQHF. The CDR3, as DNA: TGTGCCAGCAGCCAACAGGGCGACAATCAGCCCCAGCATTTT.

Comment on this clonotype: This may come from a read error, since a much larger clone is one base off. J is TRBJ1-4 and V is TRBV6-5; no clear D gene. The CDR3 has 12 amino acids. Per the germline V gene, CDR1 is MNHEY and CDR2 is SVGAGI. The CDR3 region is CASSTPPGKLLF. In DNA form, the CDR3 reads TGTGCCAGCAGTACCCCTCCGGGAAAACTGCTTTTT.